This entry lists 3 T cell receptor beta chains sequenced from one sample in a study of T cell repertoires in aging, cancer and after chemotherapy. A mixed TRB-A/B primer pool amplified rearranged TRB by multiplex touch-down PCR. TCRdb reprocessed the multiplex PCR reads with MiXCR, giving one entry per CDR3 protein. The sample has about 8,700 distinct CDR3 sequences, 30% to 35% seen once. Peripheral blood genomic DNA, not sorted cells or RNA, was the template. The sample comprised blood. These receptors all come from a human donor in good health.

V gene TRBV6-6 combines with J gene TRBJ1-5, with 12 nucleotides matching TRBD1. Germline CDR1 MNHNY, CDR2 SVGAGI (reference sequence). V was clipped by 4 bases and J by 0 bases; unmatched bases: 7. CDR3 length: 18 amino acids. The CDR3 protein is CASSFPGQGAGSNQPQHF. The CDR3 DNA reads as TGTGCCAGCAGTTTTCCGGGACAGGGGGCAGGTAGCAATCAGCCCCAGCATTTT.

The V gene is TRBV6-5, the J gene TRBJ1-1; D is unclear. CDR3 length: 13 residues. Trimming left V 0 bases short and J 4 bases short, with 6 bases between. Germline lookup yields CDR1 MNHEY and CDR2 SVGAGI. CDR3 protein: CASSYSKSTEAFF. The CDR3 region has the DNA TGTGCCAGCAGTTACTCGAAGAGCACTGAAGCTTTCTTT.

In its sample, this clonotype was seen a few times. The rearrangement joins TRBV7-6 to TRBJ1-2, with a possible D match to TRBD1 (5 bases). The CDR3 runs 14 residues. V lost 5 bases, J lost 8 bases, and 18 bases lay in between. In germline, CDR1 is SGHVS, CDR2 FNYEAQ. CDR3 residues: CASSRDRSRRGYTF. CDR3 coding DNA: TGTGCCAGCAGCCGGGACCGGAGTAGACGGGGCTACACCTTC.